Following are 3 T cell receptor beta chains from one sample sequenced in a study of neoadjuvant nivolumab and ipilimumab in lung cancer. This table comes from immunoSEQ multiplex PCR, and its TCRdb copy is limited to in-frame clones, with some not included. The sample has over 25,000 clones, around 80% seen once. This specimen consisted of peripheral blood, obtained before neoadjuvant nivolumab, alone or with ipilimumab. Receptors were obtained from an adult with non-small cell lung cancer.

V and J are TRBV5-1 and TRBJ1-4; D gene ambiguous. Trimming removed 2 bases from V and 1 base from J, with 9 bases in between. This CDR3 spans 15 amino acids. Germline V gives CDR1 SGHRS, CDR2 YFSETQ. CDR3 bases: TGCGCCAGCAGCTTTGACTCCGGAACTAATGAAAAACTGTTTTTT. Encoded protein: CASSFDSGTNEKLFF. The full variable domain, completed using reference TRBV5-1 and TRBJ1-4, is KAGVTQTPRYLIKTRGQQVTLSCSPISGHRSVSWYQQTPGQGLQFLFEYFSETQRNKGNFPGRFSGRQFSNSRSEMNVSTLELGDSALYLCASSFDSGTNEKLFFGSGTQLSVL.

J is TRBJ1-1 and V is TRBV5-4; D remains unclear. V shed 0 bases and J shed 1 base, with 10 bases lying between them. The CDR3 covers 15 residues. Germline values: CDR1 SGHNT, CDR2 YYREEE (reference sequence). DNA of the CDR3: TGTGCCAGCAGCTTGGCCCCAGCGACGAACACTGAAGCTTTCTTT. Encoded protein: CASSLAPATNTEAFF.

The sample holds one count of this clone. This chain joins TRBV10-2 and TRBJ2-7; 10 bases agree with TRBD2. CDR3 length: 14 amino acids. V shed 5 bases and J 5 bases; nucleotides not matched to a gene: 6. Germline V lookup: CDR1 WSHSY, CDR2 SAAADI. The CDR3 coding sequence is TGCGCCAGCAGTCCGAGCGGGGGGGGAAACGAGCAGTACTTC. It is translated as CASSPSGGGNEQYF.